One and the same sample provided the 20 T cell receptor beta chains below, sequenced in a study of cytomegalovirus exposure and HLA in healthy donors. TCRdb's table, derived via immunoSEQ multiplex PCR, lists solely in-frame clones and lacks some. The repertoire has over 200,000 clones, roughly 84% of them found once; the top ten carry about 2%. The sequenced material came from PBMCs. Receptor source: a woman younger than 30 in good health and CMV-seropositive.

The CDR3 nucleotides are TGTGCCAGCAGCTTACTGGGGAGCTCCTACAATGAGCAGTTCTTC. This encodes CASSLLGSSYNEQFF. The chain has TRBV11-3 and TRBJ2-1; possible D gene TRBD2, 5 bases. Germline values: CDR1 SGHNT, CDR2 YENEEA. CDR3 length: 15 amino acids. Trimming took 2 bases from V and 0 from J, leaving 8 bases between them.

With respect to this clone: This CDR3 is also generated by other DNA sequences in the sample. This chain connects TRBV2 to TRBJ2-7, with 11 bases aligning to TRBD2. Germline lookup yields CDR1 SNHLY and CDR2 FYNNEI. The J segment lost 4 bases and the V segment lost 3 bases, leaving 2 bases of the junction unmatched. This CDR3 is 14 amino acids long. CDR3 residues: CASSDTSGSYEQYF. DNA of the CDR3: TGTGCCAGCAGTGACACTAGCGGGAGTTACGAGCAGTACTTC.

V usage is TRBV5-1 and J usage is TRBJ2-7, with 8 bases fitting TRBD1. Germline CDR1 reads SGHRS; CDR2 reads YFSETQ. The CDR3 consists of 14 residues. V lost 4 bases, J lost 5 bases, and 8 bases stayed unmatched. CDR3 amino acids: CASSPGQGENEQYF. The CDR3 nucleotides read TGCGCCAGCAGCCCAGGACAGGGAGAAAACGAGCAGTACTTC.

This chain links TRBV27 with TRBJ2-2; D unclear. Deletions cut 0 bases from V and 1 base from J, with 9 bases between. Germline assignment: CDR1 MNHEY and CDR2 SMNVEV (reference sequence). The CDR3 consists of 16 residues. The CDR3 is CASSLSAGLNTGELFF. For the CDR3, the DNA is TGTGCCAGCAGTTTATCAGCAGGTCTGAACACCGGGGAGCTGTTTTTT.

This chain uses TRBV27 with TRBJ1-1; 10 bases match TRBD1. The CDR3 length is 12 residues. Trimming at V came to 6 bases and at J to 11 bases, leaving 6 bases not matched to a gene. Germline CDR1 MNHEY, CDR2 SMNVEV (reference sequence). CDR3 region: CASRGTGEGAFF. CDR3 nucleotides: TGTGCCAGCAGGGGGACAGGGGAGGGGGCTTTCTTT.

This rearrangement joins TRBV28 to TRBJ1-1; the D gene is possibly TRBD1 (5 bases). Deletions cut 2 bases from V and 5 bases from J, with 12 bases between. Germline V lookup: CDR1 MDHEN, CDR2 SYDVKM. The CDR3 is 14 amino acids. The CDR3 reads CASSLRVGRTEAFF. CDR3 DNA sequence: TGTGCCAGCAGTTTACGGGTGGGGCGAACTGAAGCTTTCTTT. Supplemented by reference TRBV28 and TRBJ1-1, the full variable domain reads DVKVTQSSRYLVKRTGEKVFLECVQDMDHENMFWYRQDPGLGLRLIYFSYDVKMKEKGDIPEGYSVSREKKERFSLILESASTNQTSMYLCASSLRVGRTEAFFGQGTRLTVV.

The chain recombines TRBV4-1 with TRBJ1-1, with 10 bases that match TRBD1. Germline CDR1 MGHRA, CDR2 YSYEKL. The CDR3 loop spans 16 amino acids. Trimming at V came to 0 bases and at J to 5 bases, leaving 6 bases not matched to a gene. CDR3 sequence reads: CASSQEWGTGVTEAFF. CDR3 nucleotides: TGCGCCAGCAGCCAAGAATGGGGGACAGGGGTGACTGAAGCTTTCTTT.

The V and J genes are TRBV29-1 and TRBJ2-7; 7 nucleotides match TRBD1. The germline V gene has CDR1 SQVTM and CDR2 ANQGSEA. The V gene end was trimmed by 4 bases and the J gene end by 2 bases; junction bases not matched to a gene: 11. The CDR3 runs to 15 residues. The CDR3 DNA is TGCAGCGTTGTCGGACCACAGGGGAGAGCCTACGAGCAGTACTTC. This sequence encodes CSVVGPQGRAYEQYF.

J is TRBJ1-2 and V is TRBV19; possibly TRBD1 for D (5 bases). The CDR3 consists of 15 residues. CDR1 and CDR2 (germline): LNHDA, SQIVND (reference sequence). Trimming pared 7 bases from V and 3 bases from J, leaving 18 bases between. CDR3 amino acids: CASTPGWRGYYGYTF. The CDR3 DNA follows: TGTGCCAGTACCCCAGGATGGAGGGGCTACTATGGCTACACCTTC.

The rearrangement joins TRBV19 to TRBJ2-3; 8 bases are a match to TRBD1. The CDR3 loop spans 15 amino acids. The junction had 7 bases not matched to a gene; V was cut back by 3 bases and J by 5 bases. Germline CDR1 reads LNHDA; CDR2 reads SQIVND (reference sequence). In DNA, the CDR3 is TGTGCCAGTAGTATGGAAGGACAGGGCGGAGATACGCAGTATTTT. This codes for CASSMEGQGGDTQYF.

The rearrangement links TRBV30 to TRBJ2-1, with 7 bases aligning to TRBD2. The CDR3 is 14 residues long. Germline V CDR1 and CDR2: GTSNPN, SVGIG (reference sequence). Unmatched junction bases numbered 4, after V lost 1 base and J lost 4 bases. Here the CDR3 DNA reads TGTGCCTGGAGTGAACCGGGAGGTTACAATGAGCAGTTCTTC. This gives the protein CAWSEPGGYNEQFF.

The V gene is TRBV6-5, the J gene TRBJ2-7; TRBD2 is a possible D gene (6 bases). Trimming cost V 0 bases and J 5 bases, with 11 bases left between them. Germline CDR1 is MNHEY and CDR2 is SVGAGI. The CDR3 contains 14 residues. CDR3 in DNA: TGTGCCAGCAGTTACTCAGGCGCGGGGAACGAGCAGTACTTC. Amino acids: CASSYSGAGNEQYF.

This chain uses TRBV4-1 with TRBJ2-1; D is undetermined. The CDR3 totals 15 residues. Germline CDR1 reads MGHRA; CDR2 reads YSYEKL. Trimming shortened V by 2 bases and J by 7 bases, and 15 bases separated the two germline ends. CDR3 in DNA: TGCGCCAGCAGCCAAAGATTGGTCGCGTCGAATGAGCAGTTCTTC. The encoded protein is CASSQRLVASNEQFF.

The rearrangement joins TRBV19 to TRBJ1-2; weak D call: TRBD1 (5 bases). Trimming removed 2 bases from V and 5 bases from J, with 15 bases in between. Germline values: CDR1 LNHDA, CDR2 SQIVND (reference sequence). The CDR3 consists of 15 residues. The CDR3: CASSINPGVSYGYTF. DNA for the CDR3: TGTGCCAGTAGTATAAACCCGGGGGTTTCGTATGGCTACACCTTC.

The V gene is TRBV19, the J gene TRBJ1-1, with D unclear. V lost 7 bases, J lost 1 base, and 10 bases lay in between. Germline-derived CDR1 and CDR2 are LNHDA and SQIVND (reference sequence). This CDR3 is 13 amino acids long. CDR3 in DNA: TGTGCCAGTACCCCGATCGGGAACACTGAAGCTTTCTTT. Its protein is CASTPIGNTEAFF.

The V gene is TRBV28, the J gene TRBJ2-1; perhaps TRBD2 as D (6 bases). Germline V gene data show CDR1 as MDHEN and CDR2 as SYDVKM. The CDR3 loop spans 12 amino acids. V was pared by 6 bases and J by 4 bases, with 7 bases between. DNA of the CDR3: TGTGCCAGCAGGGCGGGGTACAATGAGCAGTTCTTC. Translating gives CASRAGYNEQFF.

V usage is TRBV27 and J usage is TRBJ2-7; TRBD1 aligns across 7 bases. CDR1 and CDR2 from the germline V gene are MNHEY and SMNVEV (reference sequence). The CDR3 extends over 15 amino acids. The junction had 6 bases not matched to a gene; V was cut back by 2 bases and J by 2 bases. The CDR3 DNA sequence: TGTGCCAGCAGTTTAAGAGACAGGGCCACCTACGAGCAGTACTTC. This translates into CASSLRDRATYEQYF.

V is TRBV5-6 and J is TRBJ1-1; TRBD1 is a possible D gene (5 bases). The germline gives CDR1 SGHDT, CDR2 YYEEEE. Trimming removed 4 bases from V and 3 bases from J, with 13 bases in between. This CDR3 is built from 14 residues. CDR3 DNA sequence: TGTGCCAGCAGCACGGGACTCCCGGACACTGAAGCTTTCTTT. This codes for CASSTGLPDTEAFF.

The V call is TRBV30, the J call TRBJ1-5, with TRBD1 as a possible D gene (6 bases). Per germline, CDR1 GTSNPN and CDR2 SVGIG (reference sequence). The CDR3 loop spans 16 amino acids. The germline V and J ends were trimmed by 2 bases and 1 base, with 15 bases remaining between them. The CDR3 is CAWSSQGRKSNQPQHF. The CDR3 DNA reads as TGTGCCTGGAGTTCCCAGGGGCGCAAAAGCAATCAGCCCCAGCATTTT.

This clone was seen only once. The chain joins TRBV11-2 to TRBJ1-1; D unresolved. The germline CDR1 and CDR2 sequences are SGHAT and FQNNGV. The V end lost 0 bases, the J end lost 0 bases, and 8 bases lay between the germline ends. The length of the CDR3 is 15 residues. This CDR3 is CASSLEAGLNTEAFF. The CDR3, as DNA: TGTGCCAGCAGCTTAGAAGCGGGGTTGAACACTGAAGCTTTCTTT.